The entry that follows covers one T cell receptor beta chain sequence. The antigen this receptor binds is unknown. No much larger clone exists at a distance of one base, and base qualities are not known. Reading the germline V gene (reference sequence) gives CDR1 LNHDA and CDR2 SQIVND. Relative to germline, V is 7 bases shorter and J is 1 base shorter, with 16 bases between their ends. The CDR3 has 16 amino acids, counting the end cysteine and phenylalanine. CDR3 DNA only is kept here, 48 bases in frame from base 1. Enrolling through a virtual design, the prospective study's participants ranged in age from about 18 to 89 years and lived across 20 to 25 United States geographic areas. In the prospective study, cohorts were assigned on the basis of participant-reported clinical history obtained from a screening survey and a study questionnaire. Exposed participants had been in contact, within 2 weeks of entering the study, with a person who had a PCR-confirmed or clinician-diagnosed case of COVID-19. In the prospective study, mobile phlebotomists collected whole blood, serum and a nasopharyngeal or oropharyngeal swab from each participant. Over a roughly two-month period, participants in the prospective study had the option of providing additional blood draws and questionnaires. Prospective study blood samples were shipped either frozen or at room temperature before DNA extraction.

This specimen comes from a study of blood T cell repertoires in COVID-19 (TCRdb year 2020). For the wider study: The collaborator samples originated in the United States, Italy and Spain and spanned the acute and convalescent phases of COVID-19. Deeply sampled blood TCRbeta repertoires from subjects exposed to, actively infected with, or recovered from COVID-19 were included in the dataset. Sample metadata almost always included a de-identified subject ID, COVID-19 status, age in years and sex. The repertoires were released in a freely available public database intended as a resource for research on the immune response to SARS-CoV-2. Where HLA class I and class II types were available, the types were taken from metadata supplied by the sample provider, not from assay-based typing. The material from the prospective study consisted of cDNA or gDNA derived from T cells, B-cell-depleted T cells, or PBMCs. The samples were drawn from two sources: the first 160 participants of the ongoing ImmuneRACE study, and 1,000 to 1,500 subjects contributed by 6 global collaborators.

Summary of the overall study and its limitations: Clinical and demographic metadata were provided uncurated, with the amount varying by source and participant.

The immunoSEQ Assay, a bias-controlled multiplex PCR, was used to amplify TCRbeta CDR3 regions from genomic DNA. As for how the authors treated the data: The number of nucleated cells in each sample was estimated from the amplification of reference gene primers within the assay. To quantify the absolute abundance of each unique TCRbeta CDR3 rearrangement, sequence reads were collapsed and filtered. For each sample, productive Simpson clonality was calculated as the square root of Simpson's diversity index over productive rearrangements. Drawn from immuneACCESS, this table holds only the in-frame rearrangements with V and J called that TCRdb kept. Clones are partly lost; checked studies trace under half to an unresolved V gene and leave the rest unexplained. The DNA was the basis for D and trimming; V, J and clone size are from that table. The sample profile shows about 250,000 clones; roughly four fifths of them were found once. About 5% of the sample lies in the top ten.

Recombination linked TRBV19 to TRBJ2-2, with TRBD2 tentatively as D gene (5 bases match). This receptor was obtained from a man in his forties who had been exposed to COVID-19. The sample was PBMCs or T cells enriched from blood (not recorded which). The CDR3 in this case is CASTPGRFLNTGELFF. The base sequence is TGTGCCAGTACCCCGGGGAGATTCTTGAACACCGGGGAGCTGTTTTTT.